This TCR beta chain was sequenced during a study of blood T cells in healthy people across ages. Overall study: The template switching approach captured approximately one barcoded beta molecule for every two T cells. Study-wide findings and caveats: Without sorted subsets, naive and antigen-experienced compartments could not be conclusively compared.

CDR1 and CDR2 (germline): SGHDT, YYEEEE. The CDR3 loop spans 14 amino acids. Of note for this clonotype: Its specificity is not known.

It was with a sample-barcoded 5' primer and a J-beta primer mix that a second PCR of roughly 7 to 12 cycles was run. TCRdb reprocessed the 5' RACE reads via MiXCR and lists one record per CDR3 protein. The profile shows 800,000 or so distinct CDR3 sequences, about 45% of them singletons. The sequence was collected from a man older than 75 in good health. Sequencing input: blood. This sequence joins TRBV5-6 and TRBJ2-5, with D possibly TRBD2 on 6 matching bases. The DNA end favors TRBJ2-7, so the J call may be wrong. CDR3 bases: TGTGCCAGCAGCTCGGGACTTCAAACCTACGAGCAGTACTTC. Protein sequence: CASSSGLQTYEQYF.